These 2 T cell receptor beta chains originate from one sample sequenced in a study of tumor and adjacent non-tumor tissue in lung cancer. TCRbeta libraries were built with three rounds of nested PCR, modified from ARM-PCR. MiXCR, applied by TCRdb to the multiplex PCR reads, yields one record per CDR3 protein. The sample has more than 55,000 distinct CDR3 sequences; roughly three quarters are singletons. This sample's RNA came from whole unsorted tissue. The normal lung tissue was taken more than 3 cm from the tumor edge. Sample: distant non-tumor lung tissue. These receptors all stem from a man between 60 and 75 years old with non-small cell lung cancer.

About this clonotype itself: The junction departs from the called germline gene at one end, perhaps through a read error. This chain uses TRBV4-1 with TRBJ2-3, with D possibly being TRBD1 (5 bases). This CDR3 is 17 amino acids long. The V gene's germline CDR1 is MGHRA and CDR2 YSYEKL. DNA for the CDR3: TGCGTCAGCAGCCAAGATAGGGGCCAGGACATTACAGATACGCAGTATTTT. Protein sequence: CVSSQDRGQDITDTQYF.

This chain links TRBV4-2 with TRBJ2-2, with 10 positions matching TRBD2. Germline V gives CDR1 LGHNA, CDR2 YNFKEQ. The CDR3 length is 18 residues. CDR3 sequence reads: CVSNQRPPGTSVTWELFF. The CDR3 DNA is TGTGTCAGTAACCAAAGACCCCCCGGGACTAGCGTTACCTGGGAGCTGTTTTTT.